The rows below give T cell receptor beta chains drawn from one sample of a study of blood T cell repertoires in COVID-19. Here immunoSEQ multiplex PCR was the method, and the copy in TCRdb shows in-frame clones only, minus some. This repertoire shows about 250,000 clones, 90% found once; its top ten account for around 2.3%. The sequencing input was peripheral blood. The receptors were sampled from a woman aged 60 to 75 with COVID-19, enrolled during active disease. CDR3s include the opening cysteine and the closing phenylalanine or tryptophan. A D gene is named only where the DNA matches it firmly. Size is stated for part of the rows, as once, few or many counts, or as a class when the clone is expanded.

-	TRBJ2-2	TRBD2	TRBV18	CASSTLAGGDTGELFF	TGTGCCAGCTCAACGCTAGCGGGGGGCGACACCGGGGAGCTGTTTTTT
-	TRBJ1-3	-	TRBV10-3	CAISETGTGGNTIYF	TGTGCCATCAGTGAAACAGGGACGGGTGGAAACACCATATATTTT
-	TRBJ1-1	-	TRBV6-6	CASSYAAGDTEAFF	TGTGCCAGCAGTTACGCGGCAGGGGACACTGAAGCTTTCTTT
-	TRBJ2-6	-	TRBV5-8	CASSLVRSSGANVLTF	TGTGCCAGCAGCTTGGTCCGGAGCTCTGGGGCCAACGTCCTGACTTTC
-	TRBJ1-4	TRBD1	TRBV29-1	CSVTTGGSNEKLFF	TGCAGCGTTACAACAGGGGGCTCTAATGAAAAACTGTTTTTT
-	TRBJ2-1	-	TRBV5-4	CASSPGGGRNEQFF	TGTGCCAGCAGCCCCGGAGGAGGGCGGAATGAGCAGTTCTTC
-	TRBJ2-1	-	TRBV5-4	CASDQPGLSSYNEQFF	TGTGCCAGCGACCAACCGGGATTAAGCTCCTACAATGAGCAGTTCTTC
-	TRBJ2-5	TRBD2	TRBV7-7	CASSSWAGGQETQYF	TGTGCCAGCAGCTCGTGGGCGGGGGGACAAGAGACCCAGTACTTC
-	TRBJ1-1	-	TRBV18	CASSRTTGLDTEAFF	TGTGCCAGCTCACGAACTACAGGGTTGGACACTGAAGCTTTCTTT
once	TRBJ2-3	TRBD2	TRBV7-3	CASSFTSASTDTQYF	TGTGCCAGCAGCTTTACTAGCGCCTCCACAGATACGCAGTATTTT
-	TRBJ1-4	TRBD1	TRBV29-1	CSVSQGGREKLFF	TGCAGCGTTTCACAGGGGGGAAGAGAAAAACTGTTTTTT
-	TRBJ2-5	TRBD1	TRBV18	CASSPGQGHQEAQYF	TGTGCCAGCTCACCAGGACAGGGCCACCAAGAGGCCCAGTACTTC
-	TRBJ2-2	-	TRBV19	CASSTPGGLEPGELFF	TGTGCCAGTAGTACCCCCGGAGGGTTAGAACCCGGGGAGCTGTTTTTT
-	TRBJ2-1	TRBD2	TRBV2	CARRIAGGEQFF	TGTGCCAGACGAATAGCGGGGGGGGAGCAGTTCTTC
-	TRBJ2-2	-	TRBV2	CASTRLNTGELFF	TGTGCCAGCACGCGCCTAAACACCGGGGAGCTGTTTTTT
-	TRBJ1-5	TRBD1	TRBV19	CASSVPPGTGDQPQHF	TGTGCCAGTAGTGTCCCCCCCGGGACAGGGGATCAGCCCCAGCATTTT
-	TRBJ1-6	TRBD1	TRBV5-4	CASSPGQGTSPLHF	TGTGCCAGCAGCCCCGGACAGGGAACTTCACCCCTCCACTTT
-	TRBJ1-1	TRBD1	TRBV6-5	CASSADRGRTEAFF	TGTGCCAGCAGCGCCGACAGGGGGAGGACTGAAGCTTTCTTT
-	TRBJ1-1	-	TRBV30	CAWSVLREVPEAFF	TGTGCCTGGAGTGTACTGCGGGAAGTTCCTGAAGCTTTCTTT
-	TRBJ2-7	-	TRBV27	CASSLRTNDEQYF	TGTGCCAGCAGTCTGCGGACAAATGACGAGCAGTACTTC